The T cell receptor (beta chain) described here comes from a study of STAT5B mutations in CD4+ large granular lymphocyte leukemia. Overall study findings and caveats: TRBV06-family usage was enriched in top patient clones (8/27) versus controls (2/35). Patient CD4-sorted repertoires stayed more clonal than healthy ones after leukemic-clone removal.

Sequencing was at survey level. TCRdb keeps only in-frame clones here, not all; method: immunoSEQ multiplex PCR. Counted here are fewer than 30,000 clones, approximately 80% occurring once; the ten biggest clones make up roughly 0.98%. Germline V CDR1 and CDR2: SGHTA, FQGNSA. V was clipped by 6 bases and J by 7 bases, with 13 bases between them. The CDR3 is 14 amino acids. This clone was detected only a few times. Its antigen is unknown. Sequencing input: CD4+ T cells from blood buffy coats. This chain joins TRBV7-2 and TRBJ1-6, with a weak D call TRBD1 (5 bases). This receptor was taken from a human donor in good health. The CDR3 loop reads CASRPGTDNSPLHF. CDR3 nucleotides: TGTGCCAGCAGGCCGGGGACGGACAATTCACCCCTCCACTTT.